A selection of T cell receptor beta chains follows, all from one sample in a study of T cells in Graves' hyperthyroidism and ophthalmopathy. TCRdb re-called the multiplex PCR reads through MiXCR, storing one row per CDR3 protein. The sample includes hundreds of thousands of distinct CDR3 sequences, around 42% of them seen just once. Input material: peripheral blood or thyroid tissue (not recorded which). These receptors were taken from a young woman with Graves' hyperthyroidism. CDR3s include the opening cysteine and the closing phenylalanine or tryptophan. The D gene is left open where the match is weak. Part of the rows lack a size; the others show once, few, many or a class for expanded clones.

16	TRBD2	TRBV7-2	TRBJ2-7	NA	CASSLGSTSGRYKQYF	TGTGCCAGCAGCTTAGGGTCGACTAGCGGGAGGTACAAGCAGTACTTC
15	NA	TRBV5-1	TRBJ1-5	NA	CASTFSPDSNQPQHF	TGCGCCAGCACCTTCTCTCCCGATAGCAATCAGCCCCAGCATTTT
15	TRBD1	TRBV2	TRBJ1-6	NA	CASVPGTGGNSPLHF	TGTGCCAGCGTCCCCGGGACAGGGGGCAATTCACCCCTCCACTTT
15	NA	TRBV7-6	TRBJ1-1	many	CASSLSPRPNTEAFF	TGTGCCAGCAGCTTAAGTCCAAGGCCGAACACTGAAGCTTTCTTT
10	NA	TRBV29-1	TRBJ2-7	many	CSVETGEQYF	TGCAGCGTTGAAACGGGCGAGCAGTACTTC
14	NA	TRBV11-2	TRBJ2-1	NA	CASSLRINVVEQFF	TGTGCCAGCAGCTTACGGATTAACGTGGTGGAGCAGTTCTTC
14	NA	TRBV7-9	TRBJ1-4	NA	CASRPTRADEKLFF	TGTGCCAGCAGACCGACTCGGGCAGATGAAAAACTGTTTTTT
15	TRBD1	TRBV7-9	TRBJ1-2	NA	CAISGRTGGGYGYTF	TGTGCCATCAGTGGGCGGACAGGGGGTGGCTATGGCTACACCTTC
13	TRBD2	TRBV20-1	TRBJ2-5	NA	CSARGGGEETQYF	TGCAGTGCTAGGGGGGGGGGAGAAGAGACCCAGTACTTC
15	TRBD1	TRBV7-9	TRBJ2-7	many	CASSARDRGQDEQYF	TGTGCCAGCAGCGCGCGGGACAGGGGGCAGGACGAGCAGTACTTC
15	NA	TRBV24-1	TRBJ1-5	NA	CATSDSTDAGQPQHF	TGTGCCACCAGTGATTCCACCGACGCAGGTCAGCCCCAGCATTTT
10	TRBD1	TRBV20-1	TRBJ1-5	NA	CSAYRGPQHF	TGCAGTGCGTACAGGGGACCCCAGCATTTT
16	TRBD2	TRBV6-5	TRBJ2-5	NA	CASSYEGLAGSETQYF	TGTGCCAGCAGTTACGAGGGACTAGCGGGATCTGAGACCCAGTACTTC
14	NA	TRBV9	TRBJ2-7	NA	CASSATAASYEQYF	TGTGCCAGCAGCGCCACGGCGGCCTCCTACGAGCAGTACTTC
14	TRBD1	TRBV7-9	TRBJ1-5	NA	CASSGQGINQPQHF	TGTGCCAGCAGCGGACAGGGGATCAATCAGCCCCAGCATTTT
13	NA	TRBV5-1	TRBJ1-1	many	CASSLTSLAEAFF	TGCGCCAGCAGCTTGACTAGCCTGGCTGAAGCTTTCTTT
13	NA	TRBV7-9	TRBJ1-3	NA	CASGDRSGNTIYF	TGTGCCAGCGGCGACAGGTCTGGAAACACCATATATTTT
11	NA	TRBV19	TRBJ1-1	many	CASSIGREAFF	TGTGCCAGTAGTATAGGGAGGGAAGCTTTCTTT
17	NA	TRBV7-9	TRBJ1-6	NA	CASSQDLARTGDSPLHF	TGCGCCAGCAGCCAAGATCTGGCCAGGACGGGAGATTCACCCCTCCACTTT
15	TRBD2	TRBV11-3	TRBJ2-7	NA	CASSLSPSGRSEQYF	TGTGCCAGCAGCTTAAGTCCTAGCGGGAGAAGCGAGCAGTACTTC
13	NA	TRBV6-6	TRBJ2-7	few	CASSLKDSYEQYF	TGTGCCAGCAGTTTAAAGGACTCATACGAGCAGTACTTC
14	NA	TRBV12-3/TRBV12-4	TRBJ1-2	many	CASSRRTAVNGYTF	TGTGCCAGCAGTAGACGGACAGCTGTAAATGGCTACACCTTC
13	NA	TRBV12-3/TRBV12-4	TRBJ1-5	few	CASSFRGIQPQHF	TGTGCCAGCAGTTTTAGGGGGATCCAGCCCCAGCATTTT
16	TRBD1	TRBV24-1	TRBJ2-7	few	CATSDSWGQEKHEQYF	TGTGCCACCAGTGATTCATGGGGACAGGAAAAACACGAGCAGTACTTC
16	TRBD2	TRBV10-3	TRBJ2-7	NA	CASRGTSGLQTYEQYF	TGTGCCAGCCGCGGGACTAGCGGGCTCCAAACCTACGAGCAGTACTTC
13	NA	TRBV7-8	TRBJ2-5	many	CASRLSGQETQYF	TGTGCCAGCAGACTCAGCGGCCAAGAGACCCAGTACTTC
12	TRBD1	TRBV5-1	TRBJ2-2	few	CASGQVPGELFF	TGCGCCAGCGGACAGGTCCCCGGGGAGCTGTTTTTT
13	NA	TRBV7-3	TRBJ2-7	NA	CASSLEGVHEQYF	TGTGCCAGCAGCCTAGAGGGGGTCCACGAGCAGTACTTC
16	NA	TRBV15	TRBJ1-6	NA	CATSSSQGLGNSPLHF	TGTGCCACCAGCAGCTCACAGGGTTTGGGGAATTCACCCCTCCACTTT
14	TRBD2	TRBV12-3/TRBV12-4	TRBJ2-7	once	CASSHLAGVHEQYF	TGTGCCAGCAGCCACTTAGCGGGAGTACACGAGCAGTACTTC
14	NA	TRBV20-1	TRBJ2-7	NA	CSAPAGTSLNEQYF	TGCAGTGCTCCCGCCGGGACTTCCCTAAACGAGCAGTACTTC
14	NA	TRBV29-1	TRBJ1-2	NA	CSVDDWTGDYGYTF	TGCAGCGTTGACGATTGGACTGGGGACTATGGCTACACCTTC
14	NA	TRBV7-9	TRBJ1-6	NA	CASSLGEKGSPLHF	TGTGCCAGCAGCTTAGGGGAAAAAGGATCACCCCTCCACTTT
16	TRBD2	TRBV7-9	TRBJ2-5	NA	CASGTRTSGRGETQYF	TGTGCCAGCGGCACTAGGACTAGCGGGAGAGGAGAGACCCAGTACTTC
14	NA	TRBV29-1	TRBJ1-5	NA	CSERGLAGGQPQHF	TGCAGCGAGAGGGGACTAGCGGGGGGGCAGCCCCAGCATTTT
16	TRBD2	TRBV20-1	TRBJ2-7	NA	CSARDLAGEASYEQYF	TGCAGTGCTAGAGATCTAGCGGGAGAGGCCTCCTACGAGCAGTACTTC
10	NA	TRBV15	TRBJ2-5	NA	CATSRTPQYF	TGTGCCACCAGCAGAACACCCCAGTACTTC
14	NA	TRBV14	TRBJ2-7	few	CASSVTDISYEQYF	TGTGCCAGCAGCGTCACTGACATCTCCTACGAGCAGTACTTC
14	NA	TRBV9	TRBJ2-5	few	CASSVRPGAETQYF	TGTGCCAGCAGCGTACGACCCGGGGCAGAGACCCAGTACTTC